The T cell receptor (beta chain) under discussion was sequenced for a study of OX40 agonist ivuxolimab in advanced cancers. Study-wide context: Ivuxolimab is a fully human IgG2 antibody that activates OX40 (CD134). Three patients, one with hepatocellular carcinoma and two with cutaneous melanoma, responded partially. Study outcomes and limitations: CD4+ and CD8+ T cells in blood underwent clonal expansion by week 6 at 0.1 to 3.0 mg/kg.

Regarding this clone: The target antigen is unknown.

The J segment lost 5 bases and the V segment lost 3 bases, leaving 11 bases of the junction unmatched. CDR1 LGHNA and CDR2 YNFKEQ come from the germline V gene. The CDR3 has 16 residues. Libraries were prepared by immunoSEQ multiplex PCR; TCRdb keeps only in-frame clonotypes and omits some of them. The sample yields about 14,000 clones, roughly 89% seen once. Peripheral blood came from all dose cohorts at three timepoints. This chain joins TRBV4-2 and TRBJ2-7, with 9 bases that match TRBD1. The source was CD4+ or CD8+ T cells sorted from blood, collected in a trial of the OX40 agonist ivuxolimab. The receptor comes from an adult with an advanced solid tumor such as melanoma, head and neck, liver or kidney cancer. The CDR3 region has the DNA TGTGCCAGCAGCCAGTCGCCCGGGACAGGGCTCCACGAGCAGTACTTC. Translating it yields CASSQSPGTGLHEQYF.